This is a list of T cell receptor beta chains from one sample in a study of T cells in Graves' hyperthyroidism and ophthalmopathy. TCRdb processed the multiplex PCR reads anew with MiXCR; each CDR3 protein has one entry. The data hold a few hundred thousand distinct CDR3 sequences, with over 35% observed a single time. Sequenced material: peripheral blood or thyroid tissue (not recorded which). The receptors come from an adult woman with Graves' disease, either hyperthyroidism or ophthalmopathy (not recorded which). Both conserved end residues are part of each CDR3. D genes are given only for firm matches. Rows give clone size only sometimes, using once, few, many, or a class for an expanded clone.

CDR3nt	CDR3aa	abundance	j_gene	v_gene	d_gene
TGTGCCAGCAGTTTTCCTGACAGGGGGCATGGCTACACCTTC	CASSFPDRGHGYTF	.	TRBJ1-2	TRBV7-2	TRBD1
TGTGCCAGCAGTGTACAGGGTCCCGAGCAGTACTTC	CASSVQGPEQYF	.	TRBJ2-7	TRBV2	.
TGCAGTGCTAGAGATCGACAGGTATTCAGTAGCAATCAGCCCCAGCATTTT	CSARDRQVFSSNQPQHF	many	TRBJ1-5	TRBV20-1	.
TGTGCCAGCTCGTATCAGGGGAACATGAACACTGAAGCTTTCTTT	CASSYQGNMNTEAFF	.	TRBJ1-1	TRBV12-3/TRBV12-4	.
TGTGCCAGCAGCCAGTGGGGGGGTACCAATCAGCCCCAGCATTTT	CASSQWGGTNQPQHF	.	TRBJ1-5	TRBV11-3	.
TGTGCCAGCACCAAGGACATCCAAGAGACCCAGTACTTC	CASTKDIQETQYF	.	TRBJ2-5	TRBV10-3	.
TGTGCCAGCAGCTTCAATGGACCGGGTCAGCCCCAGCATTTT	CASSFNGPGQPQHF	.	TRBJ1-5	TRBV7-9	.
TGCGCCAGCAGGTTCACAGGCGAGCAGTACTTC	CASRFTGEQYF	few	TRBJ2-7	TRBV5-1	.
TGTGCCAGCAGCCCTCAGGGGGGCGCGGGAAACACCATATATTTT	CASSPQGGAGNTIYF	.	TRBJ1-3	TRBV11-2	TRBD1
TGTGCCAGCAGCCCAGGACAGGGATCCTGGGGAAGCAATCAGCCCCAGCATTTT	CASSPGQGSWGSNQPQHF	many	TRBJ1-5	TRBV7-9	TRBD1
TGTGCCAGCAGCAAAAACAGGGGTTTTGATGAAAAACTGTTTTTT	CASSKNRGFDEKLFF	.	TRBJ1-4	TRBV28	TRBD1
TGCAGTGCAACCGACGGGGGATCTTACGAGCAGTACTTC	CSATDGGSYEQYF	many	TRBJ2-7	TRBV20-1	.
TGTGCCAGCAGCTTCGGTGGGGGAAAGGATGAAAAACTGTTTTTT	CASSFGGGKDEKLFF	.	TRBJ1-4	TRBV9	.
TGTGCCACCAGTGCCGGGACAGGGGCCAATAGCAATCAGCCCCAGCATTTT	CATSAGTGANSNQPQHF	few	TRBJ1-5	TRBV24-1	TRBD1
TGTGCCAGCAGCTTAGATGCCTTACAGACACTAGCGCGGAATCAGCCCCAGCATTTT	CASSLDALQTLARNQPQHF	many	TRBJ1-5	TRBV7-8	.
TGTGCCAGCAGCTTAGCGCACAGGGCCTACGAGCAGCCCCAGCATTTT	CASSLAHRAYEQPQHF	.	TRBJ1-5	TRBV7-2	.
TGCAGCGTTGTGCTAGCGGGAGCCCTCAACACCGGGGAGCTGTTTTTT	CSVVLAGALNTGELFF	once	TRBJ2-2	TRBV29-1	TRBD2
TGTGCCAGCAGCGAACGGGACAGTTTCACTGAAGCTTTCTTT	CASSERDSFTEAFF	.	TRBJ1-1	TRBV2	TRBD1
TGCAGTGCTAGGAGGACTAGCGGGAGGCAGACCCAGTACTTC	CSARRTSGRQTQYF	.	TRBJ2-5	TRBV20-1	TRBD2
TGCAGCGTTGACGACAGGGGTCAAGAGACCCAGTACTTC	CSVDDRGQETQYF	few	TRBJ2-5	TRBV29-1	TRBD1
TGCAGTGCTGCGGAGGGGGCGCCACAAGAGACCCAGTACTTC	CSAAEGAPQETQYF	.	TRBJ2-5	TRBV20-1	.
TGTGCCAGCAGTGCAGGGACTCGAGCCTACGAGCAGTACTTC	CASSAGTRAYEQYF	.	TRBJ2-7	TRBV2	.
TGCGCCAGCAGCGCCAGGGGGTTAACTACTGAAGCTTTCTTT	CASSARGLTTEAFF	many	TRBJ1-1	TRBV5-1	TRBD1
TGTGCCAGCAGCCCGGCAACAACATACCAGACCCAGTACTTC	CASSPATTYQTQYF	many	TRBJ2-5	TRBV7-2	.
TGTGCCAGCAGCCAAGGTCCGGAGGCCGAGAACACTGAAGCTTTCTTT	CASSQGPEAENTEAFF	.	TRBJ1-1	TRBV14	.
TGTGCCAGCAGAGACGGGACAGGGAACACTGAAGCTTTCTTT	CASRDGTGNTEAFF	many	TRBJ1-1	TRBV27	TRBD1
TGTGCCAGCAGCTCTGGGGATCCGATCCGGGGAAGTGGCAATCAGCCCCAGCATTTT	CASSSGDPIRGSGNQPQHF	.	TRBJ1-5	TRBV7-8	.
TGTGCCAGCAACCCTCCCTCACAAGGGGATTCACCCCTCCACTTT	CASNPPSQGDSPLHF	few	TRBJ1-6	TRBV28	.
TGTGCCAGCAGCTTAAGGCCGGGAAGTGGTGGGGCCAACGTCCTGACTTTC	CASSLRPGSGGANVLTF	.	TRBJ2-6	TRBV7-6	.
TGTGCCAGCAGGGGTCCCCAGGGGCGGTACTTC	CASRGPQGRYF	few	TRBJ2-7	TRBV28	.
TGTGCCAGCGCAACAGGTCAGCCCCAGTACTTC	CASATGQPQYF	.	TRBJ2-5	TRBV2	.
TGTGCCGGCAGCCAGGAACGGACACTTGGGGGTTCACCCCTCCACTTT	CAGSQERTLGGSPLHF	.	TRBJ1-6	TRBV7-9	.
TGTGCCAGCAGCCATCCTGGGGGACAGGGGGCGCAAGAGACCCAGTACTTC	CASSHPGGQGAQETQYF	many	TRBJ2-5	TRBV7-9	TRBD1
TGTGCCAGCAGCATGGGACAGAAGAATTCACCCCTCCACTTT	CASSMGQKNSPLHF	many	TRBJ1-6	TRBV7-2	TRBD1
TGTGCCATCAGTGTTTTGGGGGGCACGCTCCAAGAGACCCAGTACTTC	CAISVLGGTLQETQYF	.	TRBJ2-5	TRBV10-3	.
TGTGCCAGTAGTACGTCGCAGCAGATTCAAGAGACCCAGTACTTC	CASSTSQQIQETQYF	.	TRBJ2-5	TRBV19	.
TGCAGTGCTACGCGGGACAGAGCGAACACTGAAGCTTTCTTT	CSATRDRANTEAFF	.	TRBJ1-1	TRBV20-1	TRBD1
TGTGCTAGCAGCTTAAGCGGGAGTAATGAGCAGTTCTTC	CASSLSGSNEQFF	.	TRBJ2-1	TRBV7-7	TRBD2
TGTGCCACCAGCAGAGAGTTGGCGACTAGGAGGGAGACCCAGTACTTC	CATSRELATRRETQYF	.	TRBJ2-5	TRBV15	.
TGTGCCAGCAGTGAATGGGGCTCTGAAGCTTTCTTT	CASSEWGSEAFF	.	TRBJ1-1	TRBV25-1	.
TGTGCCAGCAGTGAACGGCAGGGGACCAATTCACCCCTCCACTTT	CASSERQGTNSPLHF	many	TRBJ1-6	TRBV2	.
TGTGCCAGCAGCCAAGATCACGGGCTTACGGCGGATGGCTACACCTTC	CASSQDHGLTADGYTF	.	TRBJ1-2	TRBV4-2	.
TGTGCCAGCAGCCCCCCGGGCGCAATGAACACTGAAGCTTTCTTT	CASSPPGAMNTEAFF	many	TRBJ1-1	TRBV7-9	.
TGTGCCAGCAGCCGCAGGGACCCCTCCTACGAGCAGTACTTC	CASSRRDPSYEQYF	.	TRBJ2-7	TRBV14	.
TGTGCCAGCAGCTCCGGGACAGGGGTAATCAATTCACCCCTCCACTTT	CASSSGTGVINSPLHF	.	TRBJ1-6	TRBV3-1	TRBD1
TGTGCCAGCACCCCCGGGACAGGGGACAATCAGCCCCAGCATTTT	CASTPGTGDNQPQHF	many	TRBJ1-5	TRBV2	TRBD1
TGTGCCAGCAGCGTGTACACCGGGGAGCTGTTTTTT	CASSVYTGELFF	many	TRBJ2-2	TRBV9	.
TGCGCCAGCAGCCAATCAAGAATATCCTACTATGGCTACACCTTC	CASSQSRISYYGYTF	many	TRBJ1-2	TRBV4-1	.
TGCAGCTTGGAACCGGGACAGAGCTACGAGCAGTACTTC	CSLEPGQSYEQYF	.	TRBJ2-7	TRBV29-1	TRBD1
TGTGCCAGCAGCTCCGGGGGGAGAGGGGAGACCCAGTACTTC	CASSSGGRGETQYF	.	TRBJ2-5	TRBV7-9	TRBD2
TGTGCCAGCAGTCTTCTAGCGGGAGAGACCTACGAGCAGTACTTC	CASSLLAGETYEQYF	many	TRBJ2-7	TRBV11-2	TRBD2
TGTGCCAGCAGCCCTGGATCAACTAATGAAAAACTGTTTTTT	CASSPGSTNEKLFF	.	TRBJ1-4	TRBV4-2	.
TGCAGCGTTGGGGGGCAGGGACGGGCCAGTGAAAAACTGTTTTTT	CSVGGQGRASEKLFF	.	TRBJ1-4	TRBV29-1	.
TGTGCCAGCAGCCAGGACGGACAGGCAACTAATGAAAAACTGTTTTTT	CASSQDGQATNEKLFF	few	TRBJ1-4	TRBV4-2	TRBD1
TGCGCCAGCAGCCCAACCGGGACACCAACCTACGAGCAGTACTTC	CASSPTGTPTYEQYF	.	TRBJ2-7	TRBV5-1	.